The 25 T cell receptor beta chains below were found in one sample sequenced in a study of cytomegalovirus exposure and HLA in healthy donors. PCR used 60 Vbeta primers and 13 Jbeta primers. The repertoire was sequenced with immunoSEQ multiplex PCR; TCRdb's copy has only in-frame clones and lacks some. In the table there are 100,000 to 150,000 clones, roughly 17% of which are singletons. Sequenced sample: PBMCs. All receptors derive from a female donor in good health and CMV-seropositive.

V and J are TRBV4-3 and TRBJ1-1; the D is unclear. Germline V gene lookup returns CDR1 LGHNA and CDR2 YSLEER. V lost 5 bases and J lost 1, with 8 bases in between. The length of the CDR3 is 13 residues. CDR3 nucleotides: TGCGCCAGCAGCATCCGAGCGAACACTGAAGCTTTCTTT. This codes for CASSIRANTEAFF.

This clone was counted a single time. CDR3 sequence: CASQGDKNYGYTF. CDR3 nucleotides: TGTGCCAGCCAGGGGGATAAAAACTATGGCTACACCTTC. V and J are TRBV2 and TRBJ1-2; 7 bases match TRBD1. The V gene's germline CDR1 is SNHLY and CDR2 FYNNEI. Losses at the gene ends were 8 bases for V and 2 bases for J; bases not matched to a gene: 5. The CDR3 spans 13 residues.

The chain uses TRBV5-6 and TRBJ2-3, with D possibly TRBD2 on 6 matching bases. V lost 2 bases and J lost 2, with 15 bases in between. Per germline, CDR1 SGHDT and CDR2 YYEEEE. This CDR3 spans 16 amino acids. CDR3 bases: TGTGCCAGCAGCTTCTATAGCGGAGAGAACACAGATACGCAGTATTTT. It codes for CASSFYSGENTDTQYF.

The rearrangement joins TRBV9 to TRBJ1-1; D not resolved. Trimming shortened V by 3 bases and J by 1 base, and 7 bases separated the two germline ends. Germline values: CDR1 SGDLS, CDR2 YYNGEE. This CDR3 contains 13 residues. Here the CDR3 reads CASSATTNTEAFF. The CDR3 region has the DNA TGTGCCAGCAGCGCTACTACGAACACTGAAGCTTTCTTT.

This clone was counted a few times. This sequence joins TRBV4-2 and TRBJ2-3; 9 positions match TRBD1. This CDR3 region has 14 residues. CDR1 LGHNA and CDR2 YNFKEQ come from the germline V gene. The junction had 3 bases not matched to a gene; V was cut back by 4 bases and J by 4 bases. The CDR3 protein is CASSRNRGPDTQYF. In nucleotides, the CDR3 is TGTGCCAGCAGCCGCAACAGGGGGCCAGATACGCAGTATTTT.

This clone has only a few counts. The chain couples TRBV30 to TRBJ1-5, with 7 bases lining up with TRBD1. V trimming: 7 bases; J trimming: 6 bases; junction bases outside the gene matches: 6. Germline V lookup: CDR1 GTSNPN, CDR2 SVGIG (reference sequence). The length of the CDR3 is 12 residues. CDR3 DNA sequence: TGTGCCTTCAACAGGGGAGGTCAGCCCCAGCATTTT. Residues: CAFNRGGQPQHF.

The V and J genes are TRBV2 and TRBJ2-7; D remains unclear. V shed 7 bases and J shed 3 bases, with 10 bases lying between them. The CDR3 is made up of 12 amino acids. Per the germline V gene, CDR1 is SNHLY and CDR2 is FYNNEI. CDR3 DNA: TGTGCCAGCACGACACATATCTACGAGCAGTACTTC. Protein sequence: CASTTHIYEQYF.

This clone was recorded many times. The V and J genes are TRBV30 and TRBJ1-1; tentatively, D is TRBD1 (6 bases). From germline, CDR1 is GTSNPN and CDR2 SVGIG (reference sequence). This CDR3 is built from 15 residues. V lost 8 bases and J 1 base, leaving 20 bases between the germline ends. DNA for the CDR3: TGTGCCAGCGTACAGGGAGGGGCAAGGAACACTGAAGCTTTCTTT. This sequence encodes CASVQGGARNTEAFF.

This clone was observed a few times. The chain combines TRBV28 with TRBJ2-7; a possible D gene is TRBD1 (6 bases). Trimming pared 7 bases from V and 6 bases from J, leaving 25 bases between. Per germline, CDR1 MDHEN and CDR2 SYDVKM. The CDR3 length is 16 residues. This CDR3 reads CASNSPSGAFLGEQYF. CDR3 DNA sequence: TGTGCCAGCAACTCTCCATCAGGGGCCTTCCTTGGCGAGCAGTACTTC.

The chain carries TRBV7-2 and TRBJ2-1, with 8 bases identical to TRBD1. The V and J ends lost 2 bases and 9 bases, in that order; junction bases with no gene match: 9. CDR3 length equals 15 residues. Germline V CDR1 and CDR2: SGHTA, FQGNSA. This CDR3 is CASSLHRGVYGEQFF. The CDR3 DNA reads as TGTGCCAGCAGCTTACACAGGGGGGTTTACGGTGAGCAGTTCTTC.

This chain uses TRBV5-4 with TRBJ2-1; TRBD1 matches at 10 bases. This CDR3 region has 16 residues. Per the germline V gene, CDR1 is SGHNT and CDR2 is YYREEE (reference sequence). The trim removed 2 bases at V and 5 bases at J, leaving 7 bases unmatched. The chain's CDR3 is CASSFRRTGGNNEQFF. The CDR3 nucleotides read TGTGCCAGCAGCTTTAGGCGGACAGGGGGAAACAATGAGCAGTTCTTC. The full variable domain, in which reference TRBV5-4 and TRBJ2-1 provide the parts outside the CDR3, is ETGVTQSPTHLIKTRGQQVTLRCSSQSGHNTVSWYQQALGQGPQFIFQYYREEENGRGNFPPRFSGLQFPNYSSELNVNALELDDSALYLCASSFRRTGGNNEQFFGPGTRLTVL.

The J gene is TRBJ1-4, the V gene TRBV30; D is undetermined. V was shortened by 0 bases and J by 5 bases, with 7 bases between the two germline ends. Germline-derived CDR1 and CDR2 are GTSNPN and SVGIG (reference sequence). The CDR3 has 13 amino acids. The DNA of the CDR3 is TGTGCCTGGAGTGTACCGCAGAATGAAAAACTGTTTTTT. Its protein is CAWSVPQNEKLFF.

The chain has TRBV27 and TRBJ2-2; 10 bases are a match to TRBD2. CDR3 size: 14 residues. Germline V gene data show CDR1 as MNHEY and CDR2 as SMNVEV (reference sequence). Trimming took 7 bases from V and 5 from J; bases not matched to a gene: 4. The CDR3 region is CASTSLAGTGELFF. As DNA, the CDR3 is TGTGCCAGCACCTCACTAGCGGGGACCGGGGAGCTGTTTTTT.

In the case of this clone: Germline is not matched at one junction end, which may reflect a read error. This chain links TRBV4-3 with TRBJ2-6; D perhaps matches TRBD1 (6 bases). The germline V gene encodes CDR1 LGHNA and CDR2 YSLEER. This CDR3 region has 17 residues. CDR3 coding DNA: TGCGCCAGCAGCCAAGAGGGGACAAAATATGGGGCCAACGTCCTGCCTTTC. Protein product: CASSQEGTKYGANVLPF.

The CDR3 sequence: CASSLYGTGERKLFF. Here the CDR3 DNA reads TGTGCCAGCAGTCTTTACGGGACAGGGGAGCGAAAACTGTTTTTT. The chain joins TRBV27 to TRBJ1-4, with 10 bases aligning to TRBD1. J lost 10 bases, V lost 5 bases, and 10 bases had no gene match. CDR3 length: 15 amino acids. Germline V lookup: CDR1 MNHEY, CDR2 SMNVEV (reference sequence).

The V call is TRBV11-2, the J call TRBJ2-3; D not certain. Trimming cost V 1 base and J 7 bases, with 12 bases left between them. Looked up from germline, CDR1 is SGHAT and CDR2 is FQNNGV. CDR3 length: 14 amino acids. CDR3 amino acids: CASSLGSRINTQYF. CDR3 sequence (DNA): TGTGCCAGCAGCTTAGGATCGCGCATTAATACGCAGTATTTT.

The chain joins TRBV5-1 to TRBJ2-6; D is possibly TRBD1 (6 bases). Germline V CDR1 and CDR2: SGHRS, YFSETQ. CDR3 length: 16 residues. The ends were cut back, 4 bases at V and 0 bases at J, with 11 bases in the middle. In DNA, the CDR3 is TGCGCCAGCAGCCTGACAGGTTCCTCTGGGGCCAACGTCCTGACTTTC. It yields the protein CASSLTGSSGANVLTF.

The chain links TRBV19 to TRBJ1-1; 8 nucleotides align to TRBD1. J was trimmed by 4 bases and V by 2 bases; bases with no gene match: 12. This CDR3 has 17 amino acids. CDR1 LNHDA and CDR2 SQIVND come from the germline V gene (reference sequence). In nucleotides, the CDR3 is TGTGCCAGTAGTATATTAAGAGGACAGGGAGATGGCACTGAAGCTTTCTTT. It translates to CASSILRGQGDGTEAFF.

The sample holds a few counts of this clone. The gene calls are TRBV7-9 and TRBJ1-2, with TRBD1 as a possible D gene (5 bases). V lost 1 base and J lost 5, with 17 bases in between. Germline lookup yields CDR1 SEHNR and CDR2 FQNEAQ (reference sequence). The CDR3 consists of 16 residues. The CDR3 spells CASSLVDGREAYGYTF. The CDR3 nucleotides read TGTGCCAGCAGCTTAGTCGATGGCAGGGAGGCGTATGGCTACACCTTC.

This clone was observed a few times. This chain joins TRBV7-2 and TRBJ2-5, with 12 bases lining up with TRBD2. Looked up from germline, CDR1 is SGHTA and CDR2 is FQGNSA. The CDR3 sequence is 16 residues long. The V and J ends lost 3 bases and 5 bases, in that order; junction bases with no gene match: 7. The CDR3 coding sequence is TGTGCCAGCAGCTTTGGGCCTAGCGGGAGGGAGGAGACCCAGTACTTC. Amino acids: CASSFGPSGREETQYF.

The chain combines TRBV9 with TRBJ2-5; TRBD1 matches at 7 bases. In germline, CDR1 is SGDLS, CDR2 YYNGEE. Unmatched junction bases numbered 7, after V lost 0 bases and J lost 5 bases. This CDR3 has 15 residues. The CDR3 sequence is CASSVDRDRRETQYF. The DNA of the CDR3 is TGTGCCAGCAGCGTAGATAGGGACAGACGGGAGACCCAGTACTTC.

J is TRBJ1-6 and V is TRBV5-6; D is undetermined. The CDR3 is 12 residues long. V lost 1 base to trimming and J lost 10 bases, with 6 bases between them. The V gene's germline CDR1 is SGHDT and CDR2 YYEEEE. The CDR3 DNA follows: TGTGCCAGCAGCTTGCTGAGCTCACCCCTCCACTTT. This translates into CASSLLSSPLHF.

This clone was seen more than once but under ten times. CDR3 in DNA: TGTGCCAGCATCCCACACTACGGGACAGGGGGCGACCCGAATAATGAAAAACTGTTTTTT. It specifies CASIPHYGTGGDPNNEKLFF. The chain combines TRBV9 with TRBJ1-4, with 12 bases identical to TRBD1. The CDR3 consists of 20 residues. Germline loops: CDR1 SGDLS, CDR2 YYNGEE. Unmatched junction bases numbered 19, after V lost 6 bases and J lost 4 bases.

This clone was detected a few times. CDR3 sequence: CASTWAFGNTEAFF. CDR3 DNA: TGCGCCAGCACCTGGGCCTTCGGGAACACTGAAGCTTTCTTT. The chain combines TRBV5-1 with TRBJ1-1; D gene ambiguous. Germline CDR1 SGHRS, CDR2 YFSETQ. This CDR3 contains 14 residues. The V end was cut by 6 bases, the J end by 1 base, with 13 bases between.

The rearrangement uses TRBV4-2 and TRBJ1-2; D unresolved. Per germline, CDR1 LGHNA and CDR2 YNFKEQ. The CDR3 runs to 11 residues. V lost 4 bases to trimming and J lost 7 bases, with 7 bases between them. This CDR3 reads CASSRGPGYTF. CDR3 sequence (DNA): TGTGCCAGCAGCCGTGGGCCTGGCTACACCTTC.